The 5 T cell receptor beta chains below come from one sample, sequenced in a study of beta chain features in type 1 diabetes. Reverse transcribing all isolated RNA meant expressed TCRB transcripts were sequenced. TCRdb's copy holds only in-frame clones and misses some; the assay was immunoSEQ multiplex PCR. The sample yields approximately 150,000 clones, roughly 9% seen once. The sample taken for sequencing was central memory CD4+ T cells from blood. The receptors shown here come from a woman aged 18-29 years in good health.

The rearrangement joins TRBV13 to TRBJ1-2, with 7 bases matching TRBD1. There are 13 residues in the CDR3. Germline V gene data show CDR1 as PRHDT and CDR2 as FYEKMQ (reference sequence). Trimming took 6 bases from V and 8 from J; bases not matched to a gene: 9. CDR3 amino acids: CASRRGQAGGYTF. As DNA, the CDR3 is TGTGCCAGCAGAAGAGGACAGGCCGGAGGCTACACCTTC.

This clone was found many times. The V call is TRBV7-9, the J call TRBJ2-5, with a tentative D call TRBD2 (5 bases). Germline CDR1 SEHNR, CDR2 FQNEAQ (reference sequence). The CDR3 is 13 amino acids. V was cut by 5 bases and J by 5 bases, with 12 bases left in between. The chain's CDR3 is CASSPDWEETQYF. The CDR3 region has the DNA TGTGCCAGCAGCCCGGACTGGGAGGAGACCCAGTACTTC.

This clone turned up a few times. V usage is TRBV6-1 and J usage is TRBJ2-7; TRBD2 matches at 12 bases. This CDR3 comprises 15 residues. The germline V gene has CDR1 MNHNS and CDR2 SASEGT. The junction had 9 bases not matched to a gene; V was cut back by 5 bases and J by 7 bases. CDR3 nucleotide sequence: TGTGCCAGCAGTCCTCGACTAGCGGGAGAGGGTGAGCAGTACTTC. Protein sequence: CASSPRLAGEGEQYF.

Only a few counts were recorded for this clone. The chain recombines TRBV30 with TRBJ1-5; 10 bases are shared with TRBD1. CDR3 length equals 14 residues. V shed 2 bases, J shed 4 bases, and the junction held 2 bases outside the gene matches. CDR1 and CDR2 (germline): GTSNPN, SVGIG (reference sequence). This chain's CDR3 is CAWSRGQGNQPQHF. For the CDR3, the DNA is TGTGCCTGGAGTCGGGGACAGGGGAATCAGCCCCAGCATTTT.

The sample holds many counts of this clone. The chain joins TRBV7-6 to TRBJ2-2; D perhaps matches TRBD2 (6 bases). V was cut by 5 bases and J by 4 bases, with 23 bases left in between. The CDR3 has 18 amino acids. Germline CDR1 reads SGHVS; CDR2 reads FNYEAQ. The CDR3 DNA reads as TGTGCCAGCAGCCCTATAGTGCCGGGAGCCAGGAGCACCGGGGAGCTGTTTTTT. The encoded protein is CASSPIVPGARSTGELFF.